Following are 3 T cell receptor beta chains from one sample sequenced in a study of radiation and T cells in renal cell carcinoma. Time point reported: blood 2 weeks post-SBRT. Regarding treatment: 15 Gy SBRT to primary tumor, nephrectomy 4 weeks later. Data came from immunoSEQ multiplex PCR; TCRdb stores just in-frame clones and leaves some out. The sample consists of 100,000 to 150,000 clones, over 75% of them appearing once. Source: blood, taken from a patient whose treatment included radiotherapy and nephrectomy. The source of these receptors is a woman aged 55-70 years with renal cell carcinoma.

The V and J genes are TRBV27 and TRBJ2-3; TRBD2 agrees at 7 bases. The CDR3 covers 12 residues. The V gene end was trimmed by 3 bases and the J gene end by 14 bases; junction bases not matched to a gene: 8. The germline CDR1 and CDR2 sequences are MNHEY and SMNVEV (reference sequence). The CDR3 region has the DNA TGTGCCAGCAGTTTTTTACGGGACTATTTGTATTTT. This gives the protein CASSFLRDYLYF.

The J gene is TRBJ2-3, the V gene TRBV11-3; D gene uncertain. CDR3 size: 15 residues. Germline V gene data show CDR1 as SGHNT and CDR2 as YENEEA. V was clipped by 2 bases and J by 4 bases, with 13 bases between them. For the CDR3, the DNA is TGTGCCAGCAGCTTAACCCTCGGAGTTTCAGATACGCAGTATTTT. It specifies CASSLTLGVSDTQYF.

V is TRBV7-2 and J is TRBJ1-1; unclear D gene. This CDR3 is built from 13 residues. Deletions cut 5 bases from V and 5 bases from J, with 12 bases between. CDR1 SGHTA and CDR2 FQGNSA come from the germline V gene. The CDR3 DNA is TGTGCCAGCAGCCAGATCCGTTGGACTGAAGCTTTCTTT. This codes for CASSQIRWTEAFF. The entire variable domain, with the rest obtained from reference TRBV7-2 and TRBJ1-1, is as follows: GAGVSQSPSNKVTEKGKDVELRCDPISGHTALYWYRQSLGQGLEFLIYFQGNSAPDKSGLPSDRFSAERTGGSVSTLTIQRTQQEDSAVYLCASSQIRWTEAFFGQGTRLTVV.